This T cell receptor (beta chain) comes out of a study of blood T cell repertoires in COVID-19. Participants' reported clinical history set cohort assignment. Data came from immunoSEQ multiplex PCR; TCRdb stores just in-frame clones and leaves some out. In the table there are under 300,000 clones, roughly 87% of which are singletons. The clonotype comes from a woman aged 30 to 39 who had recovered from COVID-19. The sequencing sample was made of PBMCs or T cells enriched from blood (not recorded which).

The CDR3 DNA follows: TGCGCCAGCAGCCAAGCCCTCGACGGGAACGAGGCCCAGCATTTT. The encoded protein is CASSQALDGNEAQHF. The V call is TRBV4-1, the J call TRBJ1-5; the D is unclear. The CDR3 loop spans 15 amino acids. The ends were cut back, 1 base at V and 11 bases at J, with 18 bases in the middle. The germline CDR1 and CDR2 sequences are MGHRA and YSYEKL.